This entry describes one T cell receptor beta chain. TCR beta from blood CD8+ and CD4+ T cells was sequenced. With random hexamers, reverse transcription was performed on about 0.45 to 1 ug of RNA. MiXCR, applied by TCRdb to the immunoSEQ multiplex PCR reads, yields one record per CDR3 protein. The sample carries 250,000 to 300,000 distinct CDR3 sequences, approximately 85% recorded once. The sample is drawn from a study of CD8 T cells in Susac syndrome. Sequences were obtained from CD8+ T cells from PBMCs. This TCR was recovered from a human donor with multiple sclerosis.

CDR3 sequence: CATTLGGSNTGELFF. DNA for the CDR3: TGTGCCACCACGCTTGGGGGTTCGAACACCGGGGAGCTGTTTTTT. J is TRBJ2-2 and V is TRBV6-5; D assignment may be TRBD1 or TRBD2 (5 bases each). The length of the CDR3 is 15 residues. Germline V gene sequence: CDR1 MNHEY, CDR2 SVGAGI. Trimming shortened V by 10 bases and J by 0 bases, and 15 bases separated the two germline ends.